Shown below are 15 T cell receptor beta chains from a single sample sequenced in a study of T cells after yellow fever vaccination (dated by TCRdb to about 2019). The sample's treatment or condition, from its label and the paper: live attenuated yellow fever vaccine strain. Library preparation employed 5' RACE. The sequencing machine was an Illumina NovaSeq 6000. In-frame beta chains were kept once TCRdb had trimmed the public reads at Q25 with fastp and called clones with MiXCR. Every CDR3 protein is listed once, alongside the most common genes and DNA of its rows. Counted in this sample were nearly 300,000 distinct CDR3 sequences; 7.5% to 9.5% of them appeared once. The top ten clonotypes cover approximately 3.3% of the sample. The material sequenced was CD4+ T cells sorted from PBMCs, taken 5 days after the yellow fever booster vaccination. All receptors derive from a man aged 18 to 29 who received the YFV17D yellow fever vaccine.

This clonotype occurred many times. This chain joins TRBV25-1 and TRBJ2-3; D remains ambiguous. This CDR3 has 16 amino acids. The germline CDR1 and CDR2 sequences are MGHDK and SYGVNS. The V and J ends lost 3 bases and 2 bases respectively, with 15 bases between them. The CDR3 DNA is TGTGCCAGCAGTGATCCCCAGGCCTATCCCACAGATACGCAGTATTTT. Protein sequence: CASSDPQAYPTDTQYF.

This CDR3 reads CSAPGGFAGGRPMYEQYF. CDR3 nucleotides: TGCAGTGCCCCCGGGGGTTTTGCGGGGGGAAGACCAATGTACGAGCAGTACTTC. The chain joins TRBV20-1 to TRBJ2-7, with 8 bases identical to TRBD2. CDR3 length: 18 residues. Unmatched junction bases numbered 23, after V lost 6 bases and J lost 4 bases. Germline V CDR1 and CDR2: DFQATT, SNEGSKA (reference sequence).

V and J are TRBV5-4 and TRBJ2-4; TRBD1 aligns across 7 bases. The CDR3 is made up of 14 amino acids. Germline trimming cut 4 bases from V and 11 bases from J; bases unmatched to any gene: 12. CDR1 is SGHNT and CDR2 is YYREEE in the germline V gene (reference sequence). CDR3 sequence reads: CASSVRDSASFQYF. As DNA, the CDR3 is TGTGCCAGCAGCGTTCGGGACAGCGCCTCGTTTCAGTACTTC.

The rearrangement joins TRBV7-9 to TRBJ1-1; D unresolved. The germline gives CDR1 SEHNR, CDR2 FQNEAQ (reference sequence). CDR3 length equals 17 residues. Trimming cost V 7 bases and J 1 base, with 22 bases left between them. The CDR3 protein is CASTPILTRSWNTEAFF. For the CDR3, the DNA is TGTGCCAGCACCCCCATCCTGACGCGTAGCTGGAACACTGAAGCTTTCTTT.

This clonotype was recorded at least ten times. The chain has TRBV7-2 and TRBJ2-5; maybe TRBD1 (6 bases). Germline CDR1 reads SGHTA; CDR2 reads FQGNSA. The CDR3 is 13 amino acids. Trimming stripped 1 base from V and 4 bases from J, with 7 bases between. The DNA for the CDR3 is TGTGCCAGCAGCTTAGTGGGGGCAGAGACCCAGTACTTC. Protein sequence: CASSLVGAETQYF.

This clonotype turned up a few times. J is TRBJ1-6 and V is TRBV6-5, with 8 bases lining up with TRBD1. Germline assignment: CDR1 MNHEY and CDR2 SVGAGI. This CDR3 has 18 residues. Trimming at V came to 0 bases and at J to 0 bases, leaving 4 bases not matched to a gene. CDR3 region: CASSYSGQAYSYNSPLHF. The CDR3 nucleotides are TGTGCCAGCAGTTACTCGGGACAGGCTTACTCCTATAATTCACCCCTCCACTTT.

V and J are TRBV21-1 and TRBJ2-7. TRBV21-1 is flagged as a pseudogene. The CDR3 loop spans 11 amino acids. This CDR3 reads CATRAPTEQYF. In DNA, the CDR3 is TGTGCCACCCGTGCACCTACCGAGCAGTACTTC.

The chain has TRBV9 and TRBJ1-1; no definite D call. The CDR3 is 12 residues long. The V gene lost 4 bases and the J gene lost 6 bases, with 10 bases spanning the gap. Germline CDR1 and CDR2: SGDLS and YYNGEE. CDR3 in DNA: TGTGCCAGCAGCCCTAAAAATCCTGAAGCTTTCTTT. Its translation is CASSPKNPEAFF.

There are a few counts of this clonotype. J is TRBJ1-2 and V is TRBV19; D is possibly TRBD1 (5 bases). This CDR3 region has 13 residues. V lost 2 bases, J lost 5 bases, and 9 bases lay in between. Germline V gene sequence: CDR1 LNHDA, CDR2 SQIVND (reference sequence). The CDR3 here is CASSIRTQYGYTF. For the CDR3, the DNA is TGTGCCAGTAGTATAAGGACACAGTATGGCTACACCTTC. Based on the CDR3 plus reference TRBV19 and TRBJ1-2, the full variable domain is DGGITQSPKYLFRKEGQNVTLSCEQNLNHDAMYWYRQDPGQGLRLIYYSQIVNDFQKGDIAEGYSVSREKKESFPLTVTSAQKNPTAFYLCASSIRTQYGYTFGSGTRLTVV.

Notes on this clonotype: The junction departs from the called germline gene at one end, perhaps through a read error. The chain links TRBV24-1 to TRBJ2-1, with a tentative D call TRBD2 (5 bases). There are 12 residues in the CDR3. The germline gives CDR1 KGHDR, CDR2 SFDVKD. CDR3 nucleotide sequence: TGTGCCACCAGTGATTCCTCCAGGACTCACCTCTTC. Its translation: CATSDSSRTHLF.

V usage is TRBV25-1 and J usage is TRBJ2-5, with D uncertain. The ends were cut back, 4 bases at V and 0 bases at J, with 12 bases in the middle. Germline V lookup: CDR1 MGHDK, CDR2 SYGVNS. This CDR3 region has 15 residues. As DNA, the CDR3 is TGTGCCAGCAGTGCAAACCAGATCTACCAAGAGACCCAGTACTTC. Protein product: CASSANQIYQETQYF. The whole variable domain, remainder taken from reference TRBV25-1 and TRBJ2-5, is EADIYQTPRYLVIGTGKKITLECSQTMGHDKMYWYQQDPGMELHLIHYSYGVNSTEKGDLSSESTVSRIRTEHFPLTLESARPSHTSQYLCASSANQIYQETQYFGPGTRLLVL.

The chain carries TRBV2 and TRBJ2-5; 8 bases fit TRBD1. This CDR3 comprises 17 residues. J lost 1 base, V lost 2 bases, and 9 bases had no gene match. Looked up from germline, CDR1 is SNHLY and CDR2 is FYNNEI. This CDR3 is CASSESVLDRAQETQYF. The CDR3 region has the DNA TGTGCCAGCAGTGAAAGCGTGCTGGACAGGGCCCAAGAGACCCAGTACTTC.

This clonotype occurred a few times. The chain employs TRBV20-1 and TRBJ1-1; 7 nucleotides agree with TRBD1. Germline assignment: CDR1 DFQATT and CDR2 SNEGSKA (reference sequence). V lost 4 bases, J lost 6 bases, and 11 bases stayed unmatched. CDR3 length: 14 residues. The CDR3 protein is CSAIPRGFQAEAFF. CDR3 coding DNA: TGCAGTGCTATCCCCAGGGGGTTTCAGGCTGAAGCTTTCTTT.

The table lists this clonotype with many counts. This chain links TRBV15 with TRBJ1-1; D gene unclear. Trimming took 0 bases from V and 10 from J, leaving 9 bases between them. The CDR3 contains 12 residues. The V gene's germline CDR1 is LNHNV and CDR2 YYDKDF (reference sequence). The CDR3 DNA sequence: TGTGCCACCAGCAGAGATGTCGAGGGAGCTTTCTTT. Its protein is CATSRDVEGAFF.

A word on this clonotype: Because it lacks the conserved phenylalanine or tryptophan at the end, this CDR3 is likely a read error. In DNA form, the CDR3 reads TGTGCCAGCATGAGGCTACTAAGAAACGAGCAGTACTTG. Translated, it gives CASMRLLRNEQYL. The chain has TRBV6-2 or TRBV6-3 and TRBJ2-7; no firm D call. The germline CDR1 and CDR2 sequences are MNHEY and SVGEGT. The CDR3 is 13 residues long. Trimming pared 7 bases from V and 5 bases from J, leaving 15 bases between.